The 23 T cell receptor beta chains below come from one sample, sequenced in a study of T cell clones after liver transplantation. TCRdb's table, derived via immunoSEQ multiplex PCR, lists solely in-frame clones and lacks some. The sample holds more than 100,000 clones; about 86% are singletons and the top ten take approximately 2.8%. This sample comprised CD4+ T cells from blood, obtained around 48 months after liver transplant. The receptors stem from a human patient who received a liver transplant. Certain T cells may be donor cells from the graft.

The rearrangement uses TRBV18 and TRBJ2-7; D might be TRBD1 (5 bases). CDR3 length: 14 amino acids. Germline lookup yields CDR1 KGHSH and CDR2 LQKENI. With 0 bases removed from V and 1 base from J, the gap between germline ends came to 7 bases. The CDR3 sequence: CASSPPDMSYEQYF. The CDR3 DNA reads as TGTGCCAGCTCACCACCGGACATGTCCTACGAGCAGTACTTC.

This chain joins TRBV6-6 and TRBJ2-3, with no clear D. Germline V gene sequence: CDR1 MNHNY, CDR2 SVGAGI (reference sequence). The V and J ends lost 11 bases and 2 bases respectively, with 14 bases between them. The CDR3 is 13 residues long. Here the CDR3 reads CACRPGFTDTQYF. In DNA form, the CDR3 reads TGTGCCTGTAGGCCCGGATTCACAGATACGCAGTATTTT.

V usage is TRBV11-1 and J usage is TRBJ2-7; D is ambiguous. The CDR3 contains 15 residues. CDR1 SGHAT and CDR2 FQDESV come from the germline V gene (reference sequence). The V end was cut by 4 bases, the J end by 0 bases, with 13 bases between. CDR3 region: CASSSLVTASYEQYF. The CDR3 region has the DNA TGTGCCAGCAGCTCCCTCGTCACTGCCTCCTACGAGCAGTACTTC.

The chain joins TRBV6-6 to TRBJ2-1, with a tentative D call TRBD2 (6 bases). The V gene lost 8 bases and the J gene lost 5 bases, with 7 bases spanning the gap. CDR3 length equals 11 residues. CDR1 is MNHNY and CDR2 is SVGAGI in the germline V gene (reference sequence). The chain's CDR3 is CASGGNNEQFF. CDR3 in DNA: TGTGCCAGCGGGGGGAACAATGAGCAGTTCTTC.

The rearrangement uses TRBV5-1 and TRBJ2-2; D is possibly TRBD1 (6 bases). Germline-derived CDR1 and CDR2 are SGHRS and YFSETQ. This CDR3 is built from 14 residues. V was shortened by 2 bases and J by 4 bases, with 9 bases between the two germline ends. CDR3 in DNA: TGCGCCAGCAGCTTCCAGGGGAGCACCGGGGAGCTGTTTTTT. As protein: CASSFQGSTGELFF.

The chain has TRBV6-1 and TRBJ1-2, with D perhaps TRBD1 (5 bases). This CDR3 spans 14 amino acids. V was shortened by 6 bases and J by 4 bases, with 15 bases between the two germline ends. The germline V gene encodes CDR1 MNHNS and CDR2 SASEGT. CDR3 sequence reads: CASSVSGGPYGYTF. In DNA form, the CDR3 reads TGTGCCAGCAGCGTTAGCGGGGGACCCTATGGCTACACCTTC.

The chain is built from TRBV19 and TRBJ1-5; perhaps TRBD1 as D (6 bases). CDR1 is LNHDA and CDR2 is SQIVND in the germline V gene (reference sequence). This CDR3 is built from 12 residues. CDR3 sequence (DNA): TGTGTCAGCCAGGGGATCAATCAGCCCCAGCATTTT. Its translation is CVSQGINQPQHF.

The chain uses TRBV18 and TRBJ2-5, with TRBD1 matching 12 bases. The J segment lost 5 bases and the V segment lost 6 bases, leaving 13 bases of the junction unmatched. Germline-derived CDR1 and CDR2 are KGHSH and LQKENI. CDR3 length: 17 amino acids. CDR3 bases: TGTGCCAGCTCGTCATGGCCGGGACAGGGGGCGCGGGAGACCCAGTACTTC. It specifies CASSSWPGQGARETQYF.

The chain is built from TRBV18 and TRBJ2-1; the D gene is possibly TRBD1 (6 bases). The germline V and J ends were trimmed by 6 bases and 6 bases, with 15 bases remaining between them. Germline V gene sequence: CDR1 KGHSH, CDR2 LQKENI. This CDR3 is 14 amino acids long. The CDR3 loop is CASSPQQGVNEQFF. CDR3 coding DNA: TGTGCCAGCTCTCCGCAACAGGGAGTCAATGAGCAGTTCTTC.

A single count supports this clone. The chain carries TRBV9 and TRBJ2-2; D perhaps matches TRBD1 (6 bases). V was trimmed by 0 bases and J by 6 bases, leaving 15 bases between them. This CDR3 contains 16 residues. In germline, CDR1 is SGDLS, CDR2 YYNGEE. CDR3 residues: CASSVALGGISGELFF. CDR3 DNA: TGTGCCAGCAGCGTAGCCTTAGGGGGAATCTCCGGGGAGCTGTTTTTT.

The chain carries TRBV7-8 and TRBJ2-7; TRBD2 agrees at 8 bases. Germline values: CDR1 SGHVS, CDR2 FQNEAQ. The CDR3 consists of 16 residues. Trimming removed 4 bases from V and 2 bases from J; junction bases left unmatched: 10. CDR3 sequence (DNA): TGTGCCAGCAGCTCCCAACCGGGACTAGATACCTACGAGCAGTACTTC. It encodes CASSSQPGLDTYEQYF.

J is TRBJ2-7 and V is TRBV28; D is unclear. This CDR3 region has 15 residues. V lost 3 bases to trimming and J lost 0 bases, with 12 bases between them. Germline V gene data show CDR1 as MDHEN and CDR2 as SYDVKM. The DNA of the CDR3 is TGTGCCAGCAGTTTTGTCCGTCAGAACTCCTACGAGCAGTACTTC. Its protein product is CASSFVRQNSYEQYF.

The gene calls are TRBV11-2 and TRBJ2-7; TRBD2 matches at 10 bases. Germline loops: CDR1 SGHAT, CDR2 FQNNGV. V was pared by 7 bases and J by 0 bases, with 9 bases of the junction left unmatched. The CDR3 totals 16 residues. The DNA of the CDR3 is TGTGCCAGCAACACCCTTGGACTAGCGGACTCCTACGAGCAGTACTTC. Translated: CASNTLGLADSYEQYF.

The sample holds one count of this clone. V and J are TRBV30 and TRBJ2-2; 7 bases map to TRBD2. Per the germline V gene, CDR1 is GTSNPN and CDR2 is SVGIG (reference sequence). J lost 6 bases, V lost 5 bases, and 12 bases had no gene match. The CDR3 sequence is 15 residues long. The CDR3 protein is CAWGKRGSFAGELFF. The CDR3 DNA reads as TGTGCCTGGGGTAAACGCGGGAGTTTTGCCGGGGAGCTGTTTTTT.

The chain joins TRBV4-1 to TRBJ2-1, with TRBD2 identical over 11 bases. The CDR3 is 18 amino acids. Germline loops: CDR1 MGHRA, CDR2 YSYEKL. Unmatched junction bases numbered 14, after V lost 1 base and J lost 9 bases. CDR3 sequence reads: CASSQAGGMTSGKLEQFF. Written as DNA, the CDR3 is TGCGCCAGCAGCCAAGCGGGCGGAATGACTAGCGGGAAACTTGAGCAGTTCTTC.

The CDR3, as DNA: TGTGCCAGCGGAATTAGGTACACCGGGGAGCTGTTTTTT. Translating gives CASGIRYTGELFF. This chain links TRBV27 with TRBJ2-2; D unresolved. The CDR3 is 13 residues long. Germline V lookup: CDR1 MNHEY, CDR2 SMNVEV (reference sequence). The germline V and J ends were trimmed by 8 bases and 3 bases, with 10 bases remaining between them.

CDR3 residues: CASSLDTNYGYTF. CDR3 nucleotides: TGTGCCAGCAGCTTGGACACCAACTATGGCTACACCTTC. The chain joins TRBV5-4 to TRBJ1-2, with D unresolved. The CDR3 extends over 13 amino acids. Germline loops: CDR1 SGHNT, CDR2 YYREEE (reference sequence). V was pared by 0 bases and J by 2 bases, with 5 bases between.

The chain joins TRBV6-6 to TRBJ1-1, with D unresolved. The V end was cut by 2 bases, the J end by 4 bases, with 8 bases between. The CDR3 sequence is 13 residues long. Per the germline V gene, CDR1 is MNHNY and CDR2 is SVGAGI (reference sequence). CDR3 nucleotides: TGTGCCAGCAGTTACGGCCGATTCACTGAAGCTTTCTTT. Protein: CASSYGRFTEAFF.

This sequence joins TRBV19 and TRBJ1-3, with D unresolved. CDR1 LNHDA and CDR2 SQIVND come from the germline V gene (reference sequence). V was shortened by 3 bases and J by 9 bases, with 9 bases between the two germline ends. The CDR3 covers 12 residues. The CDR3 here is CASSMLISTIYF. Written as DNA, the CDR3 is TGTGCCAGTAGTATGCTCATCAGCACCATATATTTT. Full variable domain (rest looked up from reference TRBV19 and TRBJ1-3): DGGITQSPKYLFRKEGQNVTLSCEQNLNHDAMYWYRQDPGQGLRLIYYSQIVNDFQKGDIAEGYSVSREKKESFPLTVTSAQKNPTAFYLCASSMLISTIYFGEGSWLTVV.

The chain recombines TRBV7-2 with TRBJ1-5; D may be TRBD1 (5 bases). From germline, CDR1 is SGHTA and CDR2 FQGNSA. The CDR3 is 13 residues long. The ends were cut back, 1 base at V and 11 bases at J, with 12 bases in the middle. CDR3 in amino acids: CASSLGGRQTQHF. The CDR3 nucleotides are TGTGCCAGCAGCTTAGGGGGTAGACAGACCCAGCATTTT.

V gene TRBV5-4 combines with J gene TRBJ1-1; D is uncertain. This CDR3 is 12 amino acids long. The V gene's germline CDR1 is SGHNT and CDR2 YYREEE (reference sequence). With 4 bases removed from V and 1 base from J, the gap between germline ends came to 5 bases. The CDR3 region is CASSNRNTEAFF. CDR3 DNA: TGTGCCAGCAGCAACAGGAACACTGAAGCTTTCTTT.

The gene calls are TRBV7-6 and TRBJ2-2; 11 bases match TRBD1. The CDR3 contains 15 residues. Trimming cost V 6 bases and J 7 bases; bases outside gene matches: 7. Germline assignment: CDR1 SGHVS and CDR2 FNYEAQ. CDR3 loop: CASSYGQGANGELFF. CDR3 sequence (DNA): TGTGCCAGCAGTTACGGACAGGGGGCGAACGGGGAGCTGTTTTTT.

The chain links TRBV9 to TRBJ2-5; D is unresolved. This CDR3 comprises 15 residues. Germline CDR1 reads SGDLS; CDR2 reads YYNGEE. Trimming left V 2 bases short and J 2 bases short, with 13 bases between. CDR3 region: CASSVEAVAQETQYF. CDR3 nucleotides: TGTGCCAGCAGCGTTGAGGCGGTTGCACAAGAGACCCAGTACTTC.